Given below is one TCR beta chain in context. This clone was observed once. Its antigen is still unknown. No base-level quality is on record; no much larger clone is a single base apart. Measured from the cysteine to the phenylalanine, the CDR3 is 15 residues long. Of all the DNA, just the CDR3 is kept, 45 bases in frame from base 1. The CDR1 and CDR2 encoded by the germline V gene are SQVTM and ANQGSEA. Trimming leaves V shorter by 4 bases and J shorter by 3 bases, with the junction holding 8 bases beyond the gene matches. The sample belongs to a study of blood T cell repertoires in COVID-19 (dated by TCRdb to between 2020 and 2021). Study-wide context: Collaborator samples came from the United States, Italy and Spain and covered acute and convalescent phases of COVID-19. The prospective study material was composed of cDNA or gDNA derived from T cells, B-cell-depleted T cells, or PBMCs. Deeply sampled blood TCRbeta repertoires from subjects exposed to, actively infected with, or recovered from COVID-19 were included in the dataset. The repertoires were released in a freely available public database intended as a resource for research on the immune response to SARS-CoV-2. Samples were obtained from the ongoing ImmuneRACE study (first 160 participants) and from 1,200 or so subjects provided by 6 global collaborators. Sample metadata almost always included a de-identified subject ID, COVID-19 status, age in years and sex. Where available, HLA class I and class II types were obtained from metadata supplied by the sample provider rather than from assay-based typing.

The immunoSEQ Assay, a bias-controlled multiplex PCR, was used to amplify TCRbeta CDR3 regions from genomic DNA. Turning to the authors' computational methods: The number of nucleated cells in each sample was estimated from the amplification of reference gene primers within the assay. To quantify the absolute abundance of each unique TCRbeta CDR3 rearrangement, sequence reads were collapsed and filtered. For each sample, productive Simpson clonality was calculated as the square root of Simpson's diversity index over productive rearrangements. Drawn from immuneACCESS, this table holds only the in-frame rearrangements with V and J called that TCRdb kept. Clones are partly lost; checked studies trace under half to an unresolved V gene and leave the rest unexplained. V and J calls and clone size are copied from that table; D and trimming were computed from the DNA. The sample table records 200,000 to 300,000 clones; approximately 80% of these occur just once. The ten largest clones capture 2% to 2.5% of the sample.

Results the study describes overall, beyond this receptor: How much clinical and demographic metadata was included differed by source and by participant, and the metadata was provided uncurated.

A second Seattle source provided samples from volunteer blood donors who had recovered from COVID-19. Collaborating institutions collected whole blood in K2EDTA tubes following their own protocols. For TCRbeta analysis, collaborator samples were shipped as frozen whole blood, as isolated PBMCs, or as DNA extracted from either sample type. The specimen sequenced was peripheral blood. The chain links TRBV29-1 with TRBJ2-1, with 8 bases aligning to TRBD2. The source is a man aged 40-49 years who had recovered from COVID-19. The CDR3 region has the sequence CSVAGGGLVYNEQFF. The DNA sequence follows: TGCAGCGTTGCTGGGGGGGGACTAGTCTACAATGAGCAGTTCTTC.